This T cell receptor beta chain is from a study of T cell responses to AZD1222 COVID-19 vaccine. About the research overall: Pooled together were second doses at about 4 or about 12 weeks. Whole-study results and caveats: Baseline seropositivity occurred in only a handful of AZD1222 recipients. Unmutated variant regions reportedly attract nearly half of all spike-specific TCRs. Clonal diversity may have been underestimated, and the donors were mostly white British, with more females than males.

Comment on this clone: As yet, its antigen is unknown.

Profiled with immunoSEQ multiplex PCR; TCRdb holds only in-frame clones, not every one. The data show 100,000 to 150,000 clones, about 90% seen once. Trimming took off 9 bases at V and 4 bases at J, with 15 bases between the two ends. The CDR3 spans 13 residues. Germline-derived CDR1 and CDR2 are WSHSY and SAAADI. The source of this sequence is an adult in good health. J is TRBJ1-2 and V is TRBV10-2; D is possibly TRBD1 (5 bases). The material sequenced was peripheral blood, taken on day 0 of AZD1222 vaccination. CDR3 in amino acids: CASRIGTGYGYTF. The CDR3 DNA is TGCGCCAGTCGAATTGGGACGGGCTATGGCTACACCTTC.